Following are 17 T cell receptor beta chains from one sample sequenced in a study of blood T cells in healthy people across ages. It was with a sample-barcoded 5' primer and a J-beta primer mix that a second PCR of roughly 7 to 12 cycles was run. TCRdb re-called the 5' RACE reads with MiXCR, one entry per CDR3 protein. The sample yields roughly 900,000 distinct CDR3 sequences, more than 25% seen once. Sequences were obtained from blood. The receptors stem from a woman of 80 years or more in good health.

This clonotype appeared a few times. A much larger clone lies a single base off, so this may be a read error. The chain joins TRBV7-9 to TRBJ2-5, with TRBD2 matching 7 bases. CDR1 SEHNR and CDR2 FQNEAQ come from the germline V gene (reference sequence). The V and J ends lost 4 bases and 9 bases, in that order; junction bases with no gene match: 17. CDR3 length: 16 amino acids. CDR3 DNA sequence: TGTGCCAGCAGCTCCGGAGGGACGCTTCGGGGGGAGGCCCAGTACTTC. Translation gives CASSSGGTLRGEAQYF. Complete variable domain (other parts from reference TRBV7-9 and TRBJ2-5): DTGVSQNPRHKITKRGQNVTFRCDPISEHNRLYWYRQTLGQGPEFLTYFQNEAQLEKSRLLSDRFSAERPKGSFSTLEIQRTEQGDSAMYLCASSSGGTLRGEAQYFGPGTRLLVL.

The chain carries TRBV4-3 and TRBJ1-5, with D unresolved. Germline CDR1 reads LGHNA; CDR2 reads YSLEER. The CDR3 extends over 18 amino acids. V lost 2 bases and J 1 base, leaving 18 bases between the germline ends. CDR3 coding DNA: TGCGCCAGCAGCCAACCACCCTACGGTGTTAAAAGCAATCAGCCCCAGCATTTT. It translates to CASSQPPYGVKSNQPQHF.

V usage is TRBV11-2 and J usage is TRBJ2-2; D is perhaps TRBD2 (5 bases). Looked up from germline, CDR1 is SGHAT and CDR2 is FQNNGV. This CDR3 has 16 residues. V was trimmed by 5 bases and J by 3 bases, leaving 16 bases between them. The CDR3 loop reads CASSPRAGGDTGELFF. The CDR3 DNA sequence: TGTGCCAGCAGCCCTAGGGCGGGCGGCGACACCGGGGAGCTGTTTTTT.

This rearrangement joins TRBV20-1 to TRBJ1-3; TRBD1 aligns across 8 bases. There are 14 residues in the CDR3. From germline, CDR1 is DFQATT and CDR2 SNEGSKA (reference sequence). V was pared by 5 bases and J by 2 bases, with 5 bases of the junction left unmatched. The CDR3 region is CSAPGTGAGNTIYF. For the CDR3, the DNA is TGCAGTGCTCCCGGGACAGGAGCTGGAAACACCATATATTTT.

The CDR3 sequence is CASSLGGGPSNTQYF. DNA of the CDR3: TGTGCCAGCAGTTTAGGGGGGGGGCCTTCGAATACGCAGTATTTT. V and J are TRBV12-3 or TRBV12-4 and TRBJ2-3, with a possible D match to TRBD2 (7 bases). Trimming pared 1 base from V and 7 bases from J, leaving 15 bases between. The CDR3 totals 15 residues.

This clonotype was observed at least ten times. CDR3: CASREGGLDEKLFF. CDR3 DNA: TGTGCCAGCAGGGAAGGGGGGTTGGATGAAAAACTGTTTTTT. The chain combines TRBV6-5 with TRBJ1-4; a weak D match, TRBD1 (6 bases). Looked up from germline, CDR1 is MNHEY and CDR2 is SVGAGI. The CDR3 is 14 residues long. V shed 6 bases and J shed 6 bases, with 14 bases lying between them.

This clonotype appeared a few times. The chain has TRBV6-2 or TRBV6-3 and TRBJ2-3; 9 positions agree with TRBD2. The J segment lost 4 bases and the V segment lost 6 bases, leaving 17 bases of the junction unmatched. Germline V lookup: CDR1 MNHEY, CDR2 SVGEGT. The CDR3 covers 18 residues. Here the CDR3 DNA reads TGTGCCAGCAGAAACAACCCCCGACTAGCGGAGTATCCAGATACGCAGTATTTT. This gives the protein CASRNNPRLAEYPDTQYF.

On this clonotype itself: With a much larger clone just one base away, this may be a read error. The chain recombines TRBV5-1 with TRBJ1-2, with D tentatively TRBD1 (5 bases). CDR1 is SGHRS, CDR2 YFSETQ, per germline. This CDR3 region has 15 residues. Trimming left V 0 bases short and J 5 bases short, with 14 bases between. The CDR3 coding sequence is TGCGCCAGCAGCTTGGACCCCGGGACGCGGTATGGCTACACCTTC. Amino acid sequence: CASSLDPGTRYGYTF.

This chain uses TRBV20-1 with TRBJ1-5, with 10 bases lining up with TRBD1. Germline loops: CDR1 DFQATT, CDR2 SNEGSKA (reference sequence). The J segment lost 2 bases and the V segment lost 0 bases, leaving 4 bases of the junction unmatched. The CDR3 spans 16 residues. CDR3 sequence: CSARETGTGGNQPQHF. The CDR3, as DNA: TGCAGTGCTAGAGAGACGGGGACAGGGGGCAATCAGCCCCAGCATTTT.

The rearrangement links TRBV7-9 to TRBJ2-7, with D possibly matching TRBD2 (6 bases). The germline V gene has CDR1 SEHNR and CDR2 FQNEAQ (reference sequence). V was shortened by 4 bases and J by 0 bases, with 22 bases between the two germline ends. The CDR3 is made up of 18 amino acids. Here the CDR3 DNA reads TGTGCCAGCAGCTCCGACCGAGGACTACACGAAGTCTCCTACGAGCAGTACTTC. Its protein is CASSSDRGLHEVSYEQYF.

Of note for this clonotype: This may stem from a read error, because a much larger clone lies one nucleotide away. The genes are TRBV14 and TRBJ2-5; TRBD1 agrees at 8 bases. The junction had 9 bases not matched to a gene; V was cut back by 8 bases and J by 4 bases. Germline-derived CDR1 and CDR2 are SGHDN and FVKESK. The length of the CDR3 is 14 residues. CDR3 bases: TGTGCCAGCGCACGGGCAGGGGGCTTAGAGACCCAGTACTTC. Translating it yields CASARAGGLETQYF.

This chain's CDR3 is CARLVGLVPETQFF. DNA for the CDR3: TGTGCCCGCCTGGTGGGACTAGTTCCAGAGACCCAGTTCTTC. The chain is built from TRBV5-5 and TRBJ2-1, with 8 bases fitting TRBD2. The ends lost 10 bases at V and 13 bases at J; junction bases unmatched: 19. This CDR3 has 14 amino acids. In germline, CDR1 is SGHKS, CDR2 YYEKEE (reference sequence).

The DNA of the CDR3 is TGCGCCAGCAGCTGGGGGACAGAGGGCGAGCAGTACTTC. Translation: CASSWGTEGEQYF. This rearrangement joins TRBV5-1 to TRBJ2-5; 7 positions agree with TRBD1. The end of the DNA is better explained by TRBJ2-7, so the J call may be wrong. CDR1 is SGHRS, CDR2 YFSETQ, per germline. The CDR3 spans 13 residues.

The chain employs TRBV18 and TRBJ1-1, with no clear D. From germline, CDR1 is KGHSH and CDR2 LQKENI. CDR3 size: 16 residues. Trimming cost V 0 bases and J 6 bases, with 17 bases left between them. CDR3 amino acids: CASSPPVRGVPSEAFF. The CDR3 bases are TGTGCCAGCTCACCACCCGTGAGAGGAGTTCCTTCTGAAGCTTTCTTT.

This clonotype was recorded at least ten times. The chain combines TRBV7-9 with TRBJ2-3; the D is unclear. Germline loops: CDR1 SEHNR, CDR2 FQNEAQ (reference sequence). The CDR3 contains 12 residues. The germline V and J ends were trimmed by 4 bases and 7 bases, with 9 bases remaining between them. The CDR3 sequence is CASSSEFNTQYF. The CDR3 DNA follows: TGTGCCAGCAGCTCGGAGTTCAATACGCAGTATTTT.

The genes are TRBV21-1 and TRBJ2-3; whether TRBD1, the table's D call, matches the DNA was not checked. TRBV21-1 is termed a pseudogene. The CDR3 totals 16 residues. Written as DNA, the CDR3 is TGTGCCAGCAGCAAAGCTGGGCAGGCCCCCTCAGATACGCAGTATTTT. Residues: CASSKAGQAPSDTQYF.

The rearrangement links TRBV10-3 to TRBJ2-7; D might be TRBD1 (6 bases). The V end lost 11 bases, the J end lost 3 bases, and 14 bases lay between the germline ends. CDR1 and CDR2 from the germline V gene are ENHRY and SYGVKD. This CDR3 has 12 amino acids. In nucleotides, the CDR3 is TGTGCCCCCGGACAGCCTAGCTACGAGCAGTACTTC. It is translated as CAPGQPSYEQYF.